The 9 T cell receptor beta chains below were found in one sample sequenced in a study of T cell repertoires in cytomegalovirus infection. These receptors' antigens are unknown. From the reads, TCRdb called clonotypes with MiXCR, one entry per CDR3 protein. The sample includes about 570,000 distinct CDR3 sequences, over 35% of them seen just once. Sample: cultured PBMCs, taken from culture after CMV antigen stimulation. These TCRs come from a human donor in good health (CMV status not recorded). Some clones in this sample may be carry-over from other donors' samples.

This clonotype was counted only a few times. This chain connects TRBV7-2 to TRBJ1-6, with D possibly being TRBD1 (5 bases). CDR1 and CDR2 from the germline V gene are SGHTA and FQGNSA. V was trimmed by 5 bases and J by 7 bases, leaving 18 bases between them. This CDR3 spans 16 amino acids. CDR3 DNA sequence: TGTGCCAGCAGCCCTGGGGCGCAAGAATCCAATTCACCCCTCCACTTT. It specifies CASSPGAQESNSPLHF.

The rearrangement joins TRBV27 to TRBJ2-7, with D uncertain. The V end was cut by 1 base, the J end by 2 bases, with 9 bases between. In germline, CDR1 is MNHEY, CDR2 SMNVEV (reference sequence). The CDR3 is 14 residues long. CDR3 in amino acids: CASSLFTNTYEQYF. The CDR3, as DNA: TGTGCCAGCAGTTTATTCACCAATACCTACGAGCAGTACTTC.

A few counts support this clonotype. The rearrangement joins TRBV4-3 to TRBJ2-3; D is uncertain. Trimming pared 0 bases from V and 7 bases from J, leaving 11 bases between. CDR3 length: 14 residues. Germline lookup yields CDR1 LGHNA and CDR2 YSLEER. CDR3 DNA sequence: TGCGCCAGCAGCCAAGAATTGGCGTGGAATACGCAGTATTTT. Protein sequence: CASSQELAWNTQYF.

This chain connects TRBV6-2 or TRBV6-3 to TRBJ2-1; 11 bases line up with TRBD2. The germline gives CDR1 MNHEY, CDR2 SVGEGT. CDR3 length: 16 residues. The V gene end was trimmed by 8 bases and the J gene end by 4 bases; junction bases not matched to a gene: 10. In nucleotides, the CDR3 is TGTGCCAGCCGATTAGCGGGAGGGCCAGGGTACAATGAGCAGTTCTTC. This codes for CASRLAGGPGYNEQFF.

The rearrangement joins TRBV6-2 or TRBV6-3 to TRBJ2-3, with D maybe TRBD2 (6 bases). Trimming took 2 bases from V and 3 from J, leaving 24 bases between them. CDR3 length: 19 residues. The germline V gene has CDR1 MNHEY and CDR2 SVGEGT. The CDR3 here is CASSYGHGTGYETTDTQYF. As DNA, the CDR3 is TGTGCCAGCAGTTACGGACACGGGACTGGCTATGAGACGACAGATACGCAGTATTTT.

This clonotype was seen only a few times. The chain employs TRBV7-2 and TRBJ2-7, with 11 bases aligning to TRBD1. V gave up 0 bases and J gave up 3 bases; unmatched junction bases: 4. CDR1 SGHTA and CDR2 FQGNSA come from the germline V gene. The CDR3 runs to 16 residues. CDR3 region: CASSLAGTGGRYEQYF. Here the CDR3 DNA reads TGTGCCAGCAGCTTAGCCGGGACAGGGGGACGCTACGAGCAGTACTTC.

This clonotype was recorded once. The chain recombines TRBV2 with TRBJ1-4, with a weak D call TRBD1 (5 bases). The length of the CDR3 is 15 residues. Trimming removed 5 bases at V and 8 bases at J, with 18 bases between. The germline CDR1 and CDR2 sequences are SNHLY and FYNNEI. DNA of the CDR3: TGTGCCAGCAGTAGAGTCCGGGACCCTCGAGAAAAACTGTTTTTT. Protein: CASSRVRDPREKLFF.

The chain links TRBV12-3 or TRBV12-4 to TRBJ1-2; D not certain. This CDR3 region has 14 residues. V was clipped by 1 base and J by 2 bases, with 8 bases between them. The CDR3 coding sequence is TGTGCCAGCAGTTTAGTGGATAGGAACTATGGCTACACCTTC. Translated: CASSLVDRNYGYTF.

V usage is TRBV20-1 and J usage is TRBJ2-7, with no clear D. The V gene's germline CDR1 is DFQATT and CDR2 SNEGSKA (reference sequence). V was clipped by 0 bases and J by 6 bases, with 15 bases between them. The length of the CDR3 is 14 residues. The chain's CDR3 is CSARDLMRPSEQYF. CDR3 in DNA: TGCAGTGCTAGAGATCTGATGCGGCCCAGCGAGCAGTACTTC.